The rows below give T cell receptor beta chains drawn from one sample of a study of CD8+CD57+ T cells in acquired aplastic anemia. One entry per CDR3 protein, called by TCRdb with MiXCR from the reads. This table has approximately 190,000 distinct CDR3 sequences, 48% appearing once. The sequencing sample was made of sorted CD4+, CD8+, or CD8+CD57+ T cells (not recorded which) from PBMCs. These receptors came from a human donor with aplastic anemia. The CDR3 runs from the conserved cysteine through the conserved F or W. D genes are given only for firm matches. Part of the rows lack a size; the others show once, few, many or a class for expanded clones.

13	TRBV10-3	TRBD1	.	TRBJ2-7	CAISGQGAGEQYF	TGTGCCATCAGTGGACAGGGGGCCGGCGAGCAGTACTTC
14	TRBV6-2/TRBV6-3	.	.	TRBJ2-2	CASSPSGQTGELFF	TGTGCCAGCAGCCCCTCGGGACAAACCGGGGAGCTGTTTTTT
11	TRBV20-1	.	once	TRBJ1-2	CSARRDKGYTF	TGCAGTGCTAGACGAGATAAAGGCTACACCTTC
13	TRBV5-4	.	once	TRBJ2-1	CASSTENWNEQFF	TGTGCCAGCAGTACGGAGAACTGGAATGAGCAGTTCTTC
14	TRBV5-1	TRBD2	many	TRBJ2-1	CASSAGGPKDEQFF	TGCGCCAGCAGCGCGGGAGGGCCTAAGGATGAGCAGTTCTTC
13	TRBV7-9	.	.	TRBJ1-2	CASSSGLNYGYTF	TGTGCCAGCAGCTCGGGACTTAACTATGGCTACACCTTC
15	TRBV24-1	.	.	TRBJ1-2	CATSLSGLLNYGYTF	TGTGCCACCAGTTTATCTGGCCTTTTGAACTATGGCTACACCTTC
12	TRBV2	TRBD1	.	TRBJ2-7	CASRQGEYEQYF	TGTGCCAGCAGACAGGGGGAATACGAGCAGTACTTC
13	TRBV10-3	TRBD2	few	TRBJ2-7	CAISGREGYEQYF	TGTGCCATCAGTGGGCGGGAGGGCTACGAGCAGTACTTC
14	TRBV19	.	few	TRBJ2-2	CASSNAGSTGELFF	TGTGCCAGTAGTAACGCAGGGAGTACCGGGGAGCTGTTTTTT
14	TRBV5-1	TRBD1	many	TRBJ1-4	CASRTGTGDEKLFF	TGCGCCAGCAGAACCGGGACAGGGGATGAAAAACTGTTTTTT
13	TRBV20-1	.	many	TRBJ2-2	CSAMVGGTGELFF	TGCAGTGCTATGGTGGGGGGCACCGGGGAGCTGTTTTTT
14	TRBV18	.	many	TRBJ2-5	CASSPSSLQETQYF	TGTGCCAGCTCACCATCGAGCCTCCAAGAGACCCAGTACTTC
17	TRBV25-1	.	.	TRBJ2-7	CASSSSGARGIRDEQYF	TGTGCCAGCAGTTCATCAGGTGCCAGGGGTATCAGAGATGAGCAGTACTTC
13	TRBV5-6	.	.	TRBJ2-7	CASSRGWNYEQYF	TGTGCCAGCAGTCGGGGTTGGAACTACGAGCAGTACTTC
16	TRBV10-3	TRBD1	.	TRBJ1-2	CAIRHKEGQGQYGYTF	TGTGCCATCAGGCACAAGGAAGGACAGGGGCAGTATGGCTACACCTTC
14	TRBV29-1	TRBD2	.	TRBJ2-2	CSVVGGGNTGELFF	TGCAGCGTTGTTGGGGGGGGAAACACCGGGGAGCTGTTTTTT
17	TRBV5-1	TRBD2	many	TRBJ2-3	CASSLERTSGFTDTQYF	TGCGCCAGCAGCTTGGAAAGGACTAGCGGTTTCACAGATACGCAGTATTTT
13	TRBV19	.	many	TRBJ2-7	CASRPTGSYEQYF	TGTGCCAGTAGGCCGACTGGTTCCTACGAGCAGTACTTC
14	TRBV2	.	.	TRBJ1-5	CASRSKASGRAQHF	TGTGCCAGCCGATCTAAGGCTAGCGGGAGGGCCCAGCATTTT
16	TRBV4-2	TRBD2	.	TRBJ2-1	CASSQDSSGSYNEQFF	TGTGCCAGCAGCCAAGATTCTAGCGGGAGCTACAATGAGCAGTTCTTC
14	TRBV7-9	TRBD1	.	TRBJ2-6	CASSGTGALRILTF	TGTGCCAGCAGCGGAACAGGGGCCCTTCGCATCCTGACTTTC
17	TRBV24-1	TRBD2	once	TRBJ2-3	CATSDPGTSGRADTQYF	TGTGCCACCAGTGACCCCGGGACTAGCGGGAGGGCGGATACGCAGTATTTT
14	TRBV2	.	.	TRBJ1-2	CASSESRPPGGYTF	TGTGCCAGCAGTGAAAGTAGACCTCCTGGGGGCTACACCTTC
15	TRBV7-8	TRBD1	.	TRBJ2-2	CASSPTGTVTGELFF	TGTGCCAGCAGCCCTACTGGGACAGTCACCGGGGAGCTGTTTTTT
15	TRBV20-1	TRBD2	few	TRBJ2-5	CSAKSGGPLGETQYF	TGCAGTGCCAAGAGCGGGGGGCCTTTAGGGGAGACCCAGTACTTC
12	TRBV30	.	.	TRBJ2-5	CAGNLLRETQYF	TGTGCCGGAAACCTACTAAGGGAGACCCAGTACTTC
12	TRBV4-2	.	many	TRBJ2-7	CASSQGEGEQYF	TGTGCCAGCAGCCAAGGCGAGGGCGAGCAGTACTTC
13	TRBV25-1	.	.	TRBJ2-7	CASSSQGTLEQYF	TGTGCCAGCAGTTCGCAGGGCACCCTCGAGCAGTACTTC
12	TRBV12-3/TRBV12-4	TRBD1	few	TRBJ2-2	CARQGTTGELFF	TGTGCCAGACAGGGGACCACCGGGGAGCTGTTTTTT
14	TRBV24-1	.	.	TRBJ2-5	CAISMPGFQETQYF	TGTGCCATCAGCATGCCAGGGTTCCAAGAAACCCAGTACTTC
13	TRBV2	.	.	TRBJ2-5	CASSADGTKTQYF	TGTGCCAGCAGTGCGGACGGAACGAAGACCCAGTACTTC
16	TRBV15	TRBD2	once	TRBJ2-7	CATSRDLAGGSYEQYF	TGTGCCACCAGCAGAGACCTAGCGGGAGGCTCCTACGAGCAGTACTTC
15	TRBV4-3	.	.	TRBJ2-7	CAGSPLQGSSYEQYF	TGCGCCGGCAGCCCCCTTCAAGGGAGTTCCTACGAGCAGTACTTC